Below are 4 T cell receptor beta chains sequenced from a single sample in a study of blood T cell repertoires in COVID-19. Using immunoSEQ multiplex PCR, the repertoire was profiled, and TCRdb retains in-frame clones only, with some absent. The table includes some 300,000 clones, about 90% detected once. Sequencing used peripheral blood. These receptors came from a woman aged 45 to 65 with COVID-19, enrolled during active disease.

V is TRBV5-1 and J is TRBJ2-5, with TRBD2 identical over 12 bases. With V trimmed by 4 bases and J by 2 bases, 9 bases remained unmatched. Per germline, CDR1 SGHRS and CDR2 YFSETQ. The CDR3 covers 17 residues. The CDR3 DNA reads TGCGCCAGCAGCCGGCCCCTAGCGGGAGGGAGACAAGAGACCCAGTACTTC. Residues: CASSRPLAGGRQETQYF. The variable domain in full, with the rest retrieved from reference TRBV5-1 and TRBJ2-5, is KAGVTQTPRYLIKTRGQQVTLSCSPISGHRSVSWYQQTPGQGLQFLFEYFSETQRNKGNFPGRFSGRQFSNSRSEMNVSTLELGDSALYLCASSRPLAGGRQETQYFGPGTRLLVL.

The chain combines TRBV19 with TRBJ1-3; D gene unclear. There are 14 residues in the CDR3. CDR1 and CDR2 from the germline V gene are LNHDA and SQIVND (reference sequence). V lost 2 bases, J lost 0 bases, and 5 bases lay in between. The CDR3 here is CASSISSSGNTIYF. As DNA, the CDR3 is TGTGCCAGTAGTATATCGAGCTCTGGAAACACCATATATTTT.

Details on this clone: Just one base apart from a much larger clone, this may be a read error. V usage is TRBV12-3 or TRBV12-4 and J usage is TRBJ2-7; 7 nucleotides match TRBD1. The CDR3 sequence is 12 residues long. V shed 6 bases and J 4 bases; nucleotides not matched to a gene: 3. This CDR3 reads CASSRDSYEQYF. The CDR3 bases are TGTGCCAGCAGCCGGGACAGTTACGAGCAGTACTTC.

The chain couples TRBV5-1 to TRBJ2-1, with TRBD2 matching 13 bases. Germline V gene lookup returns CDR1 SGHRS and CDR2 YFSETQ. V dropped 4 bases and J dropped 8; count of bases not matched to a gene: 9. This CDR3 has 16 amino acids. The CDR3 region has the DNA TGCGCCAGCAGCCCCCTACTAGCGGGAGGGAGCCATGAGCAGTTCTTC. It yields the protein CASSPLLAGGSHEQFF.